The clone carrying this T cell receptor beta chain was picked up a small number of times. Its antigen remains unidentified. The data were obtained in a study of regulatory T cells in long-lasting Graves disease. Study-level results: When disease was persistent, TRBV28, TRBJ1-2 and TRBJ2-5 were the favored segments. Those with persistent disease had in common more public clonotypes (about 3,000) than new patients (roughly 1,000).

Sample time point: newly diagnosed GD, antithyroid drugs for less than 3 months. RNA isolated from PBMCs was used to make the TCR library. CDR3 regions were amplified by Arm-PCR using iRepertoire HTBI primers to build TCR beta libraries. TCRdb redid the calling of the multiplex PCR reads with MiXCR, one entry per CDR3 protein. The sample shows fewer than 650,000 distinct CDR3 sequences, 15% to 20% of them seen only once. This CDR3 contains 12 residues. Trimming cost V 6 bases and J 6 bases, with 12 bases left between them. CDR1 is DFQATT and CDR2 is SNEGSKA in the germline V gene (reference sequence). These data also featured in a second study, about T cells in Graves' hyperthyroidism and ophthalmopathy. That paper adds: The HTBI primer set served for first-round RT-PCR of the TCR CDR3. The majority of expanded thyroid clonotypes above 0.001 also appeared in blood.

The sequencing here drew on peripheral blood mononuclear cells (PBMCs), taken at new diagnosis, from a patient treated with antithyroid drugs. This receptor was identified in a woman younger than 45 with Graves disease. The V and J genes are TRBV20-1 and TRBJ2-4, with no clear D. Here the CDR3 DNA reads TGCAGTGCCCGGACCTTTGCAAACATTCAGTACTTC. It is translated as CSARTFANIQYF.